The 17 T cell receptor beta chains in this list originate from one sample, sequenced in a study of PD-1 blockade in classical Hodgkin lymphoma. Sequenced by immunoSEQ multiplex PCR; TCRdb stores in-frame clones only, minus some. The table has some 90,000 clones, 78% seen once; the top ten hold roughly 9.4%. As for time point: cycle 4 day 1 (C4D1), after 5 to 7 weeks of nivolumab. All the patients suffered relapse after autologous stem cell transplantation, and brentuximab vedotin exposure differed. The specimen comprised peripheral blood mononuclear cells (PBMCs), sampled before the fourth cycle of nivolumab. The receptor source for this set is a human donor with classical Hodgkin lymphoma.

In its sample, this clone was seen once. This chain connects TRBV27 to TRBJ1-5; unclear D gene. The germline gives CDR1 MNHEY, CDR2 SMNVEV (reference sequence). The CDR3 has 14 residues. V was pared by 0 bases and J by 9 bases, with 12 bases between. CDR3 in amino acids: CASSLSKGSRPQHF. The CDR3 DNA reads TGTGCCAGCAGTTTATCAAAGGGCTCGCGGCCCCAGCATTTT.

The CDR3 DNA reads TGTGCCATCAGGAGACTAGCGGGCACCTACGAGCAGTACTTC. It translates to CAIRRLAGTYEQYF. The chain has TRBV10-3 and TRBJ2-7; TRBD2 matches 10 bases. The CDR3 loop spans 14 amino acids. The ends lost 6 bases at V and 2 bases at J; junction bases unmatched: 4. Per the germline V gene, CDR1 is ENHRY and CDR2 is SYGVKD.

The table lists this clone with a count of one. The V and J genes are TRBV27 and TRBJ2-7; D not certain. V was clipped by 5 bases and J by 4 bases, with 15 bases between them. There are 14 residues in the CDR3. The germline CDR1 and CDR2 sequences are MNHEY and SMNVEV (reference sequence). The CDR3 DNA reads as TGTGCCAGCAGTCCGCGGACCGACCTATACGAGCAGTACTTC. Amino acids: CASSPRTDLYEQYF.

CDR3 loop: CASSEAGQGNSPLHF. DNA for the CDR3: TGTGCCAGCAGTGAGGCGGGACAGGGCAATTCACCCCTCCACTTT. J is TRBJ1-6 and V is TRBV2; TRBD1 aligns across 9 bases. The germline gives CDR1 SNHLY, CDR2 FYNNEI. The CDR3 is made up of 15 amino acids. V gave up 3 bases and J gave up 7 bases; unmatched junction bases: 4.

J is TRBJ2-5 and V is TRBV30; 9 nucleotides line up with TRBD1. In germline, CDR1 is GTSNPN, CDR2 SVGIG (reference sequence). With 3 bases clipped from V and 5 bases from J, the junction kept 7 bases outside the gene matches. The CDR3 extends over 14 amino acids. The CDR3, as DNA: TGTGCCTGGAGCTCCTCGACAGGGGGGGAGACCCAGTACTTC. Residues: CAWSSSTGGETQYF.

This clone has only one observation. The gene calls are TRBV30 and TRBJ2-1; 11 bases are a match to TRBD2. Germline lookup yields CDR1 GTSNPN and CDR2 SVGIG (reference sequence). Trimming removed 5 bases from V and 5 bases from J; junction bases left unmatched: 5. This CDR3 comprises 14 residues. The chain's CDR3 is CAWSTSGTHNEQFF. The CDR3 DNA is TGTGCCTGGTCGACTAGCGGGACCCACAATGAGCAGTTCTTC. Supplemented by reference TRBV30 and TRBJ2-1, the full variable domain reads SQTIHQWPATLVQPVGSPLSLECTVEGTSNPNLYWYRQAAGRGLQLLFYSVGIGQISSEVPQNLSASRPQDRQFILSSKKLLLSDSGFYLCAWSTSGTHNEQFFGPGTRLTVL.

This chain uses TRBV6-1 with TRBJ2-7, with unresolved D. The CDR3 length is 16 residues. Germline values: CDR1 MNHNS, CDR2 SASEGT. The V and J ends lost 1 base and 2 bases respectively, with 15 bases between them. The CDR3: CASSEGEFSVPYEQYF. CDR3 sequence (DNA): TGTGCCAGCAGTGAAGGCGAGTTTTCGGTCCCCTACGAGCAGTACTTC.

The V call is TRBV11-2, the J call TRBJ2-4, with D uncertain. Germline V gene lookup returns CDR1 SGHAT and CDR2 FQNNGV. This CDR3 comprises 15 residues. Trimming took off 7 bases at V and 0 bases at J, with 13 bases between the two ends. CDR3 sequence reads: CASTKTLIAKNIQYF. The CDR3 DNA reads TGTGCCAGCACCAAAACCCTTATAGCCAAAAACATTCAGTACTTC.

J is TRBJ2-3 and V is TRBV7-3, with 14 bases fitting TRBD2. Germline CDR1 reads SGHTA; CDR2 reads FQGTGA. V lost 0 bases and J lost 2; bases outside the gene matches: 4. The CDR3 has 18 residues. The CDR3 loop reads CASSLTGLAGDFTDTQYF. The CDR3 nucleotides are TGTGCCAGCAGCTTAACGGGACTAGCGGGAGATTTCACAGATACGCAGTATTTT.

The V call is TRBV6-5, the J call TRBJ1-5; D not resolved. This CDR3 spans 15 amino acids. V was pared by 4 bases and J by 0 bases, with 10 bases between. CDR1 MNHEY and CDR2 SVGAGI come from the germline V gene. The CDR3 nucleotides are TGTGCCAGCAGTTCCCGTAGGTTTAGCAATCAGCCCCAGCATTTT. Protein: CASSSRRFSNQPQHF.

This clone was detected once. The chain carries TRBV20-1 and TRBJ1-1; D is unresolved. The germline V gene encodes CDR1 DFQATT and CDR2 SNEGSKA (reference sequence). This CDR3 has 11 amino acids. V lost 3 bases and J lost 10, with 12 bases in between. The CDR3 DNA sequence: TGCAGTGCTAGGTCGCTGTGGGGAGCTTTCTTT. Protein product: CSARSLWGAFF.

This clone showed up just a few times. The V gene is TRBV11-2, the J gene TRBJ2-7, with a tentative D call TRBD2 (6 bases). The germline CDR1 and CDR2 sequences are SGHAT and FQNNGV. This CDR3 has 14 residues. Trimming took off 2 bases at V and 0 bases at J, with 8 bases between the two ends. CDR3: CASSLMRGSYEQYF. CDR3 coding DNA: TGTGCCAGCAGCTTAATGCGGGGCTCCTACGAGCAGTACTTC.

This clone was counted between two and nine times. The CDR3 region is CASSQSGTSGNEQFF. The CDR3, as DNA: TGTGCCAGCAGCCAATCCGGGACTAGTGGCAATGAGCAGTTCTTC. The rearrangement joins TRBV11-2 to TRBJ2-1, with TRBD2 matching 8 bases. V shed 5 bases and J 6 bases; nucleotides not matched to a gene: 9. This CDR3 region has 15 residues. Germline V gene sequence: CDR1 SGHAT, CDR2 FQNNGV.

The V gene is TRBV7-2, the J gene TRBJ1-4, with 7 bases fitting TRBD1. The CDR3 spans 14 residues. V trimming: 3 bases; J trimming: 6 bases; junction bases outside the gene matches: 4. The germline CDR1 and CDR2 sequences are SGHTA and FQGNSA. The CDR3 DNA follows: TGTGCCAGCAGCTTCCAGGGGGGAGATGAAAAACTGTTTTTT. Translated: CASSFQGGDEKLFF.

The rearrangement links TRBV2 to TRBJ2-3; 9 nucleotides align to TRBD2. V gave up 8 bases and J gave up 5 bases; unmatched junction bases: 5. The CDR3 totals 13 residues. CDR1 is SNHLY and CDR2 is FYNNEI in the germline V gene. CDR3 sequence reads: CASVAGEGDTQYF. For the CDR3, the DNA is TGTGCCAGCGTAGCGGGAGAGGGAGATACGCAGTATTTT.

The gene calls are TRBV6-1 and TRBJ2-7, with 9 positions matching TRBD1. The CDR3 contains 15 residues. V lost 10 bases to trimming and J lost 3 bases; unmatched junction nucleotides: 13. CDR1 MNHNS and CDR2 SASEGT come from the germline V gene. The CDR3 reads CATWAPGQGYYEQYF. The CDR3 DNA sequence: TGTGCCACTTGGGCCCCGGGACAGGGATACTACGAGCAGTACTTC.

The rearrangement links TRBV11-2 to TRBJ2-1; tentatively, D is TRBD1 (5 bases). V was pared by 2 bases and J by 9 bases, with 11 bases between. This CDR3 comprises 13 residues. Germline assignment: CDR1 SGHAT and CDR2 FQNNGV. The CDR3, as DNA: TGTGCCAGCAGCTTATGGGGCCAAGGTGAGCAGTTCTTC. Translating gives CASSLWGQGEQFF.